This TCR beta chain was found in a study of blood T cell repertoires in COVID-19. Study as a whole: Sites in the United States, Italy and Spain provided acute and convalescent COVID-19 samples. Nucleic acid was either cDNA or gDNA, and it came from T cells, B-cell-depleted T cells, or PBMCs.

Per the authors' pipeline: How many nucleated cells were present was estimated from reference gene primer amplification. The method was immunoSEQ multiplex PCR; TCRdb's version includes in-frame clones alone and lacks a portion of them. V and J calls and clone size are given by that table; D and trimming were obtained from the DNA. The sample holds over 100,000 clones, around nine tenths seen once. Sequenced: peripheral blood. The TCR sequence derives from a man in his fifties with active or convalescent COVID-19.

The DNA of the CDR3 is TGTGCCAGTAGACCCAGCTCCCCGGGTTCAAATTCACCCCTCCACTTT. Amino acids: CASRPSSPGSNSPLHF. The chain links TRBV19 to TRBJ1-6; D is undetermined. Per the germline V gene, CDR1 is LNHDA and CDR2 is SQIVND (reference sequence). The V and J ends lost 6 bases and 7 bases respectively, with 19 bases between them. The CDR3 length is 16 residues.